One and the same sample provided the 17 T cell receptor beta chains below, sequenced in a study of T cells in placental villitis. The immunoSEQ assay was v4. Using immunoSEQ multiplex PCR, the repertoire was profiled, and TCRdb retains in-frame clones only, with some absent. The data contain 6,000 to 8,000 clones, 78% of them singletons. The material sequenced was placental tissue containing maternal and fetal cells. These receptors were collected from a human patient with infectious villitis; the placental T cells may come from both mother and fetus.

This clone appeared once. The chain is built from TRBV7-9 and TRBJ2-1; 8 positions match TRBD1. CDR1 SEHNR and CDR2 FQNEAQ come from the germline V gene (reference sequence). The CDR3 contains 15 residues. The V and J ends lost 6 bases and 6 bases, in that order; junction bases with no gene match: 10. The CDR3 region has the DNA TGTGCCAGCAGATCAGGACAGGGTCTATCCAATGAGCAGTTCTTC. Protein product: CASRSGQGLSNEQFF.

This clone has a single count. The V gene is TRBV9, the J gene TRBJ2-3; TRBD1 matches 8 bases. This CDR3 comprises 12 residues. V gave up 2 bases and J gave up 10 bases; unmatched junction bases: 3. Germline V gene lookup returns CDR1 SGDLS and CDR2 YYNGEE. The CDR3 spells CASSVQGAAQYF. DNA for the CDR3: TGTGCCAGCAGCGTGCAGGGGGCCGCGCAGTATTTT. The entire variable domain, with the rest obtained from reference TRBV9 and TRBJ2-3, is as follows: DSGVTQTPKHLITATGQRVTLRCSPRSGDLSVYWYQQSLDQGLQFLIQYYNGEERAKGNILERFSAQQFPDLHSELNLSSLELGDSALYFCASSVQGAAQYFGPGTRLTVL.

This rearrangement joins TRBV4-3 to TRBJ1-6, with D unclear. The V gene lost 3 bases and the J gene lost 7 bases, with 16 bases spanning the gap. This CDR3 contains 16 residues. Germline V CDR1 and CDR2: LGHNA, YSLEER. The CDR3 DNA is TGCGCCAGCAGCCATACCCCCAGGAATTACAATTCACCCCTCCACTTT. As protein: CASSHTPRNYNSPLHF.

The rearrangement joins TRBV9 to TRBJ1-1; D gene unclear. The V gene's germline CDR1 is SGDLS and CDR2 YYNGEE. The CDR3 length is 13 residues. V lost 0 bases to trimming and J lost 10 bases, with 13 bases between them. This CDR3 reads CASSVAPERVAFF. The CDR3 DNA is TGTGCCAGCAGCGTAGCTCCAGAGAGGGTAGCTTTCTTT.

This rearrangement joins TRBV27 to TRBJ1-4; 7 positions agree with TRBD1. Per germline, CDR1 MNHEY and CDR2 SMNVEV (reference sequence). Trimming cost V 5 bases and J 5 bases; bases outside gene matches: 8. The CDR3 runs to 15 residues. The CDR3 DNA reads as TGTGCCAGCAGTCAGACAGGGTATCTGAATGAAAAACTGTTTTTT. Protein sequence: CASSQTGYLNEKLFF. Supplemented by reference TRBV27 and TRBJ1-4, the full variable domain reads EAQVTQNPRYLITVTGKKLTVTCSQNMNHEYMSWYRQDPGLGLRQIYYSMNVEVTDKGDVPEGYKVSRKEKRNFPLILESPSPNQTSLYFCASSQTGYLNEKLFFGSGTQLSVL.

In its sample, this clone is large. This rearrangement joins TRBV2 to TRBJ2-5; D may be TRBD1 or TRBD2 (6 bases each). Germline CDR1 is SNHLY and CDR2 is FYNNEI. Trimming removed 7 bases at V and 4 bases at J, with 7 bases between. CDR3 size: 11 residues. CDR3 coding DNA: TGTGCCAGCAAGGGGGGAGAGACCCAGTACTTC. This codes for CASKGGETQYF.

The chain uses TRBV11-3 and TRBJ1-1; no definite D call. The germline V gene has CDR1 SGHNT and CDR2 YENEEA. V lost 1 base to trimming and J lost 0 bases, with 3 bases between them. The CDR3 loop spans 13 amino acids. The DNA for the CDR3 is TGTGCCAGCAGCTTAGGTATGAACACTGAAGCTTTCTTT. Translation: CASSLGMNTEAFF.

The chain carries TRBV6-6 and TRBJ2-2, with 10 bases that match TRBD1. This CDR3 has 16 residues. The V gene's germline CDR1 is MNHNY and CDR2 SVGAGI (reference sequence). V was clipped by 5 bases and J by 8 bases; unmatched bases: 11. The CDR3 nucleotides read TGTGCCAGCAGTACCGGACAGGGGGAATTTTATGGGGAGCTGTTTTTT. It specifies CASSTGQGEFYGELFF.

In its sample, this clone was seen a few times. V is TRBV5-6 and J is TRBJ1-5; D perhaps matches TRBD1 (5 bases). The germline V gene has CDR1 SGHDT and CDR2 YYEEEE. The CDR3 runs to 15 residues. The V end was cut by 2 bases, the J end by 2 bases, with 11 bases between. The DNA of the CDR3 is TGTGCCAGCAGCTTCCAGGGCGCGGGCAATCAGCCCCAGCATTTT. It specifies CASSFQGAGNQPQHF.

The rearrangement joins TRBV19 to TRBJ1-2; 7 nucleotides agree with TRBD1. Looked up from germline, CDR1 is LNHDA and CDR2 is SQIVND (reference sequence). V was pared by 3 bases and J by 8 bases, with 3 bases of the junction left unmatched. This CDR3 has 12 residues. This CDR3 reads CASSIGTAGYTF. CDR3 bases: TGTGCCAGTAGTATCGGGACAGCAGGCTACACCTTC.

This clone showed up just once. The genes are TRBV25-1 and TRBJ1-1, with D possibly being TRBD1 (5 bases). V gave up 6 bases and J gave up 1 base, with 9 bases separating them. The germline gives CDR1 MGHDK, CDR2 SYGVNS. The CDR3 length is 13 residues. CDR3 nucleotide sequence: TGTGCCAGCAGGGGGGAAGGGAACACTGAAGCTTTCTTT. Translated: CASRGEGNTEAFF.

CDR3 residues: CAQRGTSSYNSPLHF. Written as DNA, the CDR3 is TGTGCCCAACGCGGGACTAGCTCCTATAATTCACCCCTCCACTTT. This rearrangement joins TRBV30 to TRBJ1-6; tentatively, D is TRBD1 (5 bases). Trimming pared 8 bases from V and 0 bases from J, leaving 14 bases between. Looked up from germline, CDR1 is GTSNPN and CDR2 is SVGIG (reference sequence). CDR3 length: 15 amino acids.

The chain has TRBV11-2 and TRBJ1-3; D gene uncertain. V was shortened by 2 bases and J by 0 bases, with 11 bases between the two germline ends. Germline assignment: CDR1 SGHAT and CDR2 FQNNGV. This CDR3 is 16 amino acids long. CDR3 region: CASSLSGANSGNTIYF. CDR3 in DNA: TGTGCCAGCAGCTTAAGTGGAGCCAACTCTGGAAACACCATATATTTT.

This clone occurred once. The chain is built from TRBV11-1 and TRBJ1-4, with D unresolved. Germline V lookup: CDR1 SGHAT, CDR2 FQDESV (reference sequence). The CDR3 spans 15 residues. Trimming pared 5 bases from V and 0 bases from J, leaving 10 bases between. CDR3 bases: TGTGCCAGCAGCGCCTCAGATACAACTAATGAAAAACTGTTTTTT. Its translation is CASSASDTTNEKLFF.

This clone was recorded once. The rearrangement uses TRBV3-1 (or the pseudogene TRBV3-2) and TRBJ1-6, with 7 bases matching TRBD1. CDR3 length equals 16 residues. V was clipped by 7 bases and J by 6 bases; unmatched bases: 12. Per germline, CDR1 LGHDT and CDR2 YNNKEL (reference sequence). The CDR3 DNA reads TGTGCCAGCACCCGATATCCCCGGGACAGTAATTCACCCCTCCACTTT. This encodes CASTRYPRDSNSPLHF.

V and J are TRBV25-1 and TRBJ1-2; possibly TRBD1 for D (6 bases). The CDR3 is made up of 15 amino acids. V shed 7 bases and J shed 6 bases, with 21 bases lying between them. Germline V CDR1 and CDR2: MGHDK, SYGVNS. The CDR3 DNA reads TGTGCCAGCACCAGAGATGTAGTGGGGGGCGATGGCTACACCTTC. This codes for CASTRDVVGGDGYTF.

This chain links TRBV4-3 with TRBJ2-1; 10 nucleotides align to TRBD2. The V and J ends lost 2 bases and 6 bases, in that order; junction bases with no gene match: 1. The CDR3 totals 14 residues. The germline gives CDR1 LGHNA, CDR2 YSLEER. The CDR3 spells CASSQIAGGNEQFF. CDR3 sequence (DNA): TGCGCCAGCAGCCAAATAGCGGGGGGCAATGAGCAGTTCTTC.